The T cell receptor (beta chain) under discussion was sequenced for a study of tissue T cells after allogeneic stem cell transplantation. This CDR3 spans 14 amino acids. V dropped 2 bases and J dropped 0 bases, with 9 bases sitting between them. CDR1 is FNHDT, CDR2 SITEND, per germline (reference sequence). This table comes from immunoSEQ multiplex PCR, and its TCRdb copy is limited to in-frame clones, with some not included. This sample has fewer than 20,000 clones, with approximately 70% found just once. General observations from the study: Blood and spleen captured only part of the tissue TCR repertoire.

As for this clone: The antigen is unknown. Gene names are mouse gene names. The sequenced fragment ends 1 residue before the CDR3 boundary, so the rest is inferred from the germline J gene.

Sample: spleen. The genes are TRBV19 and TRBJ2-7, with a possible D match to TRBD1 (6 bases). This TCR came from a female BALB/c mouse in good health. For the strain, the MHC haplotype given is H2-d. The CDR3 loop reads CASSMDRSSYEQYF. CDR3 DNA, as far as it was read: TGTGCCAGCAGTATGGACAGAAGCTCCTATGAACAGTAC.